The T cell receptor beta chain described here comes from a study of CXCR3-negative and CXCR3-positive naive CD8 T cells. Within the CD8+ T cell compartment, naive cells were CD45RO-CCR7+CD27+CD95-. In preparing the TRB cDNA libraries, 5' RACE with UMI labels was used. TCRdb reprocessed the 5' RACE reads, keeping one entry per CDR3 protein, no DNA. Its clone listing holds about 24,000 distinct CDR3 sequences. Study results and limitations: CXCR3-positive naive cells had more hydrophobic TRB CDR3s than CXCR3-negative naive cells.

The CDR3 length is 14 residues. Germline V CDR1 and CDR2: SEHNR, FQNEAQ (reference sequence). As for this clonotype: Its antigen is not identified.

V and J are TRBV7-9 and TRBJ2-1; the TCRdb D gene call, TRBD1, has no DNA to confirm it. This clonotype was sampled from a human donor in good health. Some clones in this sample may be carry-over from other donors' samples. The sample consisted of naive CXCR3- CD8+ T cells from blood. Subset defined: CD45RO-CCR7+CD27+CD95- naive CD8+ T cells lacking CXCR3 (TNR3-). The CDR3 sequence: CASSPGQNYNEQFF.